The 10 T cell receptor beta chains below were found in one sample sequenced in a study of blood T cell repertoires in COVID-19. The table came from immunoSEQ multiplex PCR; TCRdb's copy has only in-frame clones and leaves some out. The sample includes 61,000 or so clones, around four fifths of them seen just once. The sequencing sample was made of peripheral blood. These receptors were obtained from a woman in her seventies with acute or convalescent COVID-19.

This chain joins TRBV19 and TRBJ2-2; D is possibly TRBD2 (6 bases). Germline V CDR1 and CDR2: LNHDA, SQIVND (reference sequence). Trimming removed 5 bases at V and 5 bases at J, with 12 bases between. The CDR3 runs 14 residues. The CDR3 protein is CASSWRDGTGELFF. The CDR3 bases are TGTGCCAGTAGTTGGAGGGACGGGACCGGGGAGCTGTTTTTT.

This chain links TRBV19 with TRBJ1-5, with TRBD1 as a possible D gene (6 bases). Looked up from germline, CDR1 is LNHDA and CDR2 is SQIVND (reference sequence). The CDR3 is 15 amino acids. Trimming removed 3 bases from V and 7 bases from J, with 16 bases in between. This chain's CDR3 is CASSIEKGVEQPQHF. The CDR3 nucleotides read TGTGCCAGTAGTATCGAAAAGGGGGTAGAACAGCCCCAGCATTTT.

This clone was counted once. The V gene is TRBV5-4, the J gene TRBJ2-1; 11 bases agree with TRBD2. CDR1 and CDR2 (germline): SGHNT, YYREEE (reference sequence). This CDR3 is built from 17 residues. The V segment lost 4 bases and the J segment 7 bases; nucleotides outside the gene matches: 13. The CDR3: CASSQLFGTSGKNEQFF. The CDR3 DNA follows: TGTGCCAGCAGCCAGTTGTTTGGGACTAGCGGAAAAAATGAGCAGTTCTTC.

The V call is TRBV4-2, the J call TRBJ2-3; D is unresolved. This CDR3 region has 15 residues. Germline CDR1 reads LGHNA; CDR2 reads YNFKEQ. The germline V and J ends were trimmed by 0 bases and 2 bases, with 9 bases remaining between them. CDR3 loop: CASSQDLLATDTQYF. The CDR3 DNA reads as TGTGCCAGCAGCCAAGATCTCCTGGCCACAGATACGCAGTATTTT.

The J gene is TRBJ1-3, the V gene TRBV11-2; D is unclear. V shed 5 bases and J shed 4 bases, with 18 bases lying between them. Germline V lookup: CDR1 SGHAT, CDR2 FQNNGV. This CDR3 region has 16 residues. The CDR3 region has the DNA TGTGCCAGCAGCCCGTGGGCGAGGGCGGGAGGAAACACCATATATTTT. Translation gives CASSPWARAGGNTIYF.

The V and J genes are TRBV5-8 and TRBJ1-5, with D possibly being TRBD1 (6 bases). Per the germline V gene, CDR1 is SGHTS and CDR2 is YDEGEE. The CDR3 is 15 residues long. V was clipped by 4 bases and J by 4 bases, with 15 bases between them. The CDR3 reads CASSLTWTANQPQHF. CDR3 DNA sequence: TGTGCCAGCAGCCTAACCTGGACAGCTAATCAGCCCCAGCATTTT.

The genes are TRBV6-5 and TRBJ2-3; 8 nucleotides line up with TRBD2. V shed 10 bases, J shed 3 bases, and the junction held 6 bases outside the gene matches. The CDR3 length is 13 residues. CDR1 is MNHEY, CDR2 SVGAGI, per germline. The CDR3 DNA sequence: TGTGCCACCACGCCTAGCGGGACAGATACGCAGTATTTT. Translation: CATTPSGTDTQYF.

The genes are TRBV15 and TRBJ1-2; a weak D match, TRBD1 (5 bases). The ends were cut back, 5 bases at V and 5 bases at J, with 9 bases in the middle. In germline, CDR1 is LNHNV, CDR2 YYDKDF (reference sequence). CDR3 length: 12 amino acids. The chain's CDR3 is CATSERGYGYTF. The CDR3 DNA follows: TGTGCCACCAGCGAGCGGGGGTATGGCTACACCTTC.

This clone was seen once. The rearrangement links TRBV5-1 to TRBJ2-3; D may be TRBD2 (5 bases). Looked up from germline, CDR1 is SGHRS and CDR2 is YFSETQ. This CDR3 is built from 15 residues. Trimming cost V 4 bases and J 1 base, with 13 bases left between them. CDR3 residues: CASSLSGWRTDTQYF. In DNA, the CDR3 is TGCGCCAGCAGCCTATCGGGATGGCGCACAGATACGCAGTATTTT.

This clone was seen at least ten times. The chain carries TRBV5-1 and TRBJ2-1; D not certain. CDR1 and CDR2 (germline): SGHRS, YFSETQ. V lost 0 bases, J lost 6 bases, and 13 bases lay in between. The CDR3 extends over 15 amino acids. CDR3 sequence: CASSLGARETNEQFF. The CDR3 region has the DNA TGCGCCAGCAGCTTGGGGGCCCGAGAGACCAATGAGCAGTTCTTC.